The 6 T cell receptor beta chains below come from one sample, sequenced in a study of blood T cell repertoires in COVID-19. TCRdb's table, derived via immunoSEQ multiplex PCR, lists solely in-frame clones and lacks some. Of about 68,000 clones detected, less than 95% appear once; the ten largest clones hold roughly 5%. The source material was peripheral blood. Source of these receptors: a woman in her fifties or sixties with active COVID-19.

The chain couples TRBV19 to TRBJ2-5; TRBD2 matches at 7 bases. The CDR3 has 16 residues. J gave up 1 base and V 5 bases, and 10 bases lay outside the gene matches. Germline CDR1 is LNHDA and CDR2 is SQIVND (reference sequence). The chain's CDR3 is CASSWNSGYPQETQYF. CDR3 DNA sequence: TGTGCCAGTAGTTGGAATAGCGGGTACCCCCAAGAGACCCAGTACTTC.

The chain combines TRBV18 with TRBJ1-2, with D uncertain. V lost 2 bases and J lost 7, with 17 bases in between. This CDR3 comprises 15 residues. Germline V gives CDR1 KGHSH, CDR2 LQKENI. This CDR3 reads CASSPNIRPAVGYTF. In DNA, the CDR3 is TGTGCCAGCTCACCAAATATTCGACCCGCGGTTGGCTACACCTTC.

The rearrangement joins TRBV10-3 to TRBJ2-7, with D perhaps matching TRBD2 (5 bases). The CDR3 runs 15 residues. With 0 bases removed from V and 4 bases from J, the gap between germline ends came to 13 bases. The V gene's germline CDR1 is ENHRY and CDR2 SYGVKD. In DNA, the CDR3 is TGTGCCATCAGTGAGTCGGCTAGTAGGGAGTACGAGCAGTACTTC. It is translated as CAISESASREYEQYF.

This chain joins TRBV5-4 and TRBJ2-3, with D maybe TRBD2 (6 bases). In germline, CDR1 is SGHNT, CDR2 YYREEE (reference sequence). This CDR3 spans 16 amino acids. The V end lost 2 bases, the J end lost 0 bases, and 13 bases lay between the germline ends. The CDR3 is CASSFVGSGSTDTQYF. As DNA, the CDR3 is TGTGCCAGCAGCTTCGTCGGGAGTGGGAGCACAGATACGCAGTATTTT.

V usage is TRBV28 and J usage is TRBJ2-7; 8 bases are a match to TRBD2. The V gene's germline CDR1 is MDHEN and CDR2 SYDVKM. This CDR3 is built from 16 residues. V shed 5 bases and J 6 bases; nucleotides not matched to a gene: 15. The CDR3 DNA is TGTGCCAGCAGTCCCCAAAACGGGAGGGCCGTCTCCGAGCAGTACTTC. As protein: CASSPQNGRAVSEQYF. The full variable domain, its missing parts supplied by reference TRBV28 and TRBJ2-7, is DVKVTQSSRYLVKRTGEKVFLECVQDMDHENMFWYRQDPGLGLRLIYFSYDVKMKEKGDIPEGYSVSREKKERFSLILESASTNQTSMYLCASSPQNGRAVSEQYFGPGTRLTVT.

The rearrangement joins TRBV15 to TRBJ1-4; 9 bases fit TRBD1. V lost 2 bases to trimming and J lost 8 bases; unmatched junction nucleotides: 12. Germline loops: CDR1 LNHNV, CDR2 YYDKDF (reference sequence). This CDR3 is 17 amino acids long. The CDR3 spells CATSRPGQGQSREKLFF. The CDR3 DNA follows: TGTGCCACCAGCAGACCGGGACAGGGACAGTCAAGGGAAAAACTGTTTTTT.